Following are 20 T cell receptor beta chains from one sample sequenced in a study of regulatory T cells in long-lasting Graves disease. iRepertoire HTBI primers and Arm-PCR of CDR3 regions built TCR beta libraries. TCRdb processed the multiplex PCR reads anew with MiXCR; each CDR3 protein has one entry. The sample consists of about 540,000 distinct CDR3 sequences, approximately 13% of them appearing once. Described time point: newly diagnosed GD, antithyroid drugs for less than 3 months. The TCR library was prepared using RNA isolated from PBMCs. The same sample was also used in a study of T cells in Graves' hyperthyroidism and ophthalmopathy.

The material was peripheral blood mononuclear cells (PBMCs), obtained at new diagnosis, from a patient treated with antithyroid drugs. All receptors come from a man aged 25-45 years with Graves disease.

As concerns this clonotype: A much bigger clone sits one base away, suggesting this may be a read error. This chain uses TRBV20-1 with TRBJ2-3; the match to TRBD1 covers 7 bases. This CDR3 spans 11 amino acids. The germline V gene has CDR1 DFQATT and CDR2 SNEGSKA (reference sequence). DNA for the CDR3: TGCAATGCACAGGGGACAGATACGCAGTATTTT. Translated, it gives CNAQGTDTQYF.

Of note for this clonotype: A single base separates this from a much larger clone, so it may be a read error. This sequence joins TRBV6-2 or TRBV6-3 and TRBJ1-1; D is undetermined. The CDR3 length is 13 residues. CDR1 is MNHEY, CDR2 SVGEGT, per germline. In DNA, the CDR3 is TGTGCCAGCAGTTACGACACGTACACTGGAGCTTTCTTT. It translates to CASSYDTYTGAFF.

As regards this clonotype: A much more abundant neighbour one base away suggests this may be a read error. The genes are TRBV7-9 and TRBJ2-3, with D perhaps matching TRBD1 or TRBD2 (6 bases each). Trimming shortened V by 4 bases and J by 8 bases, and 19 bases separated the two germline ends. There are 15 residues in the CDR3. Germline V gives CDR1 SEHNR, CDR2 FQNEAQ (reference sequence). The CDR3 loop is CASSSTSRGSSTQYF. The CDR3 nucleotides read TGTGCCAGCAGCTCAACTAGCAGGGGATCAAGTACGCAGTATTTT.

The chain recombines TRBV27 with TRBJ2-7; D is unresolved. Per the germline V gene, CDR1 is MNHEY and CDR2 is SMNVEV (reference sequence). V was cut by 2 bases and J by 0 bases, with 11 bases left in between. This CDR3 is 15 amino acids long. CDR3 in DNA: TGTGCCAGCAGTTTACGGCCAGAGTCCTCCTACGAGCAGTACTTC. It codes for CASSLRPESSYEQYF.

This clonotype was recorded a few times. V is TRBV24-1 and J is TRBJ1-5, with D perhaps TRBD1 (6 bases). V was trimmed by 2 bases and J by 6 bases, leaving 13 bases between them. Germline V gene lookup returns CDR1 KGHDR and CDR2 SFDVKD. The CDR3 length is 15 residues. The chain's CDR3 is CATSDSREGGQPQHF. The CDR3 coding sequence is TGTGCCACCAGTGATTCCAGGGAGGGGGGTCAGCCCCAGCATTTT.

This clonotype appeared many times. This sequence joins TRBV7-9 and TRBJ2-5; D is unclear. The CDR3 is made up of 18 amino acids. Trimming took off 5 bases at V and 6 bases at J, with 28 bases between the two ends. Germline V gene lookup returns CDR1 SEHNR and CDR2 FQNEAQ (reference sequence). CDR3 sequence reads: CASSGPPVVPIGRKTQYF. The CDR3 DNA follows: TGTGCCAGCAGCGGCCCACCCGTCGTCCCAATAGGGCGAAAGACCCAGTACTTC.

This clonotype occurred a few times. The chain has TRBV5-6 and TRBJ1-1; D is uncertain. Per the germline V gene, CDR1 is SGHDT and CDR2 is YYEEEE. The CDR3 loop spans 15 amino acids. Trimming shortened V by 5 bases and J by 0 bases, and 14 bases separated the two germline ends. The CDR3 DNA follows: TGTGCCAGCAGTGAGGACCGAATCATGAACACTGAAGCTTTCTTT. It is translated as CASSEDRIMNTEAFF. Full variable domain (outside the CDR3, taken from reference TRBV5-6 and TRBJ1-1): DAGVTQSPTHLIKTRGQQVTLRCSPKSGHDTVSWYQQALGQGPQFIFQYYEEEERQRGNFPDRFSGHQFPNYSSELNVNALLLGDSALYLCASSEDRIMNTEAFFGQGTRLTVV.

This clonotype has a count of ten or more. The chain is built from TRBV5-5 and TRBJ2-7; D is perhaps TRBD1 (7 bases). This CDR3 comprises 17 residues. V dropped 2 bases and J dropped 0 bases, with 18 bases sitting between them. From germline, CDR1 is SGHKS and CDR2 YYEKEE (reference sequence). The CDR3 spells CASSFVQGGFSSYEQYF. CDR3 nucleotides: TGTGCCAGCAGCTTCGTCCAGGGGGGTTTCTCCTCCTACGAGCAGTACTTC.

This clonotype was counted at least ten times. The chain combines TRBV20-1 with TRBJ1-2; D gene uncertain. V lost 0 bases, J lost 4 bases, and 12 bases lay in between. The CDR3 covers 14 residues. Germline V lookup: CDR1 DFQATT, CDR2 SNEGSKA (reference sequence). This CDR3 reads CSARDGEGRYGYTF. CDR3 nucleotide sequence: TGCAGTGCTAGAGATGGGGAGGGCCGCTATGGCTACACCTTC.

Ten or more counts support this clonotype. The V gene is TRBV2, the J gene TRBJ2-1, with D unresolved. The V and J ends lost 4 bases and 8 bases respectively, with 3 bases between them. The germline V gene has CDR1 SNHLY and CDR2 FYNNEI. This CDR3 has 10 amino acids. CDR3 sequence reads: CASSADEQFF. The CDR3 DNA sequence: TGTGCCAGCAGTGCCGATGAGCAGTTCTTC. The complete variable domain, with remaining parts taken from reference TRBV2 and TRBJ2-1, reads EPEVTQTPSHQVTQMGQEVILRCVPISNHLYFYWYRQILGQKVEFLVSFYNNEISEKSEIFDDQFSVERPDGSNFTLKIRSTKLEDSAMYFCASSADEQFFGPGTRLTVL.

Ten or more counts support this clonotype. The gene calls are TRBV20-1 and TRBJ1-1, with D maybe TRBD1 (5 bases). Germline V gene data show CDR1 as DFQATT and CDR2 as SNEGSKA (reference sequence). This CDR3 has 14 amino acids. The CDR3 sequence: CTIGEGMGDTEAFF. Here the CDR3 DNA reads TGCACCATAGGTGAGGGGATGGGAGACACTGAAGCTTTCTTT.

This clonotype was found many times. The chain recombines TRBV7-2 with TRBJ1-2; the D is unclear. Trimming took off 2 bases at V and 2 bases at J, with 9 bases between the two ends. The CDR3 extends over 14 amino acids. CDR1 and CDR2 from the germline V gene are SGHTA and FQGNSA. The CDR3 region has the DNA TGTGCCAGCAGCTTAAATGAAAACAACTATGGCTACACCTTC. Translation: CASSLNENNYGYTF. Combining the CDR3 with reference TRBV7-2 and TRBJ1-2 gives the whole variable domain GAGVSQSPSNKVTEKGKDVELRCDPISGHTALYWYRQSLGQGLEFLIYFQGNSAPDKSGLPSDRFSAERTGGSVSTLTIQRTQQEDSAVYLCASSLNENNYGYTFGSGTRLTVV.

There are many counts of this clonotype. The CDR3 DNA follows: TGTGCCAGCAGGGTAGTGGGAACCACCTACAATGAGCAGTTCTTC. Translated: CASRVVGTTYNEQFF. This chain joins TRBV7-2 and TRBJ2-1; D gene ambiguous. This CDR3 comprises 15 residues. Deletions cut 6 bases from V and 2 bases from J, with 14 bases between. Germline V gives CDR1 SGHTA, CDR2 FQGNSA.

This clonotype was found many times. This sequence joins TRBV2 and TRBJ1-3; possibly TRBD1 for D (5 bases). The V end was cut by 5 bases, the J end by 0 bases, with 14 bases between. The CDR3 is made up of 16 amino acids. Germline values: CDR1 SNHLY, CDR2 FYNNEI. CDR3 nucleotides: TGTGCCAGCAGTAACTTGGGACCTAACTCTGGAAACACCATATATTTT. This gives the protein CASSNLGPNSGNTIYF.

CDR3 DNA sequence: TGTGCCACCAGCAGGACCGAAGGAAACACCATATATTTT. This gives the protein CATSRTEGNTIYF. The rearrangement links TRBV15 to TRBJ1-3; no clear D. In germline, CDR1 is LNHNV, CDR2 YYDKDF (reference sequence). The CDR3 covers 13 residues. V was pared by 3 bases and J by 4 bases, with 7 bases between.

This clonotype was seen a handful of times. The gene calls are TRBV30 and TRBJ1-5, with 9 nucleotides matching TRBD1. Germline CDR1 reads GTSNPN; CDR2 reads SVGIG (reference sequence). Trimming removed 4 bases from V and 5 bases from J; junction bases left unmatched: 3. The CDR3 is made up of 13 amino acids. DNA for the CDR3: TGTGCCTGGAACAGGGGGCCGGATCAGCCCCAGCATTTT. It translates to CAWNRGPDQPQHF.

In regard to this clonotype: A much more abundant neighbour one base away suggests this may be a read error. V usage is TRBV20-1 and J usage is TRBJ2-7, with a possible D match to TRBD1 (6 bases). CDR1 is DFQATT, CDR2 SNEGSKA, per germline (reference sequence). The length of the CDR3 is 13 residues. V was clipped by 7 bases and J by 2 bases, with 15 bases between them. This CDR3 reads CSVTRQDTYEQYF. CDR3 DNA: TGCAGTGTTACCCGACAGGATACCTACGAGCAGTACTTC.

In its sample, this clonotype was seen many times. This chain connects TRBV19 to TRBJ2-1; 11 bases map to TRBD2. Germline CDR1 and CDR2: LNHDA and SQIVND (reference sequence). The V segment lost 7 bases and the J segment 5 bases; nucleotides outside the gene matches: 4. The CDR3 consists of 14 residues. DNA of the CDR3: TGTGCCAGTATTAGCGGGAGGGCCGACAATGAGCAGTTCTTC. Translation: CASISGRADNEQFF.

This clonotype was counted ten times or more. The chain is built from TRBV28 and TRBJ2-2; D is uncertain. The germline V and J ends were trimmed by 6 bases and 6 bases, with 8 bases remaining between them. The CDR3 extends over 12 amino acids. Germline V gene lookup returns CDR1 MDHEN and CDR2 SYDVKM. CDR3 residues: CASRKGSGELFF. CDR3 nucleotides: TGTGCCAGCAGGAAGGGCTCCGGGGAGCTGTTTTTT.

This clonotype has more than one count but fewer than ten. The CDR3 here is CASSTDRGSGEELFF. In DNA, the CDR3 is TGCGCCAGCAGCACGGACAGGGGATCGGGCGAGGAGCTGTTTTTT. The chain combines TRBV5-1 with TRBJ2-2; 9 nucleotides match TRBD1. In germline, CDR1 is SGHRS, CDR2 YFSETQ. Trimming took 4 bases from V and 10 from J; bases not matched to a gene: 11. The CDR3 extends over 15 amino acids.